The 24 T cell receptor beta chains listed next were all sequenced from one sample in a study of T-cell memory formation after mild COVID-19. TCRdb ran MiXCR on the 5' RACE reads and lists one entry per CDR3 protein. The sample shows about half a million distinct CDR3 sequences, roughly 18% of them seen only once. Sequencing input: PBMCs or a T cell subset sorted from them (not recorded which). The receptors were sampled from an adult woman who had mild COVID-19 (a few samples of this study predate the infection). Cell type and time point are not known.

This clonotype was counted at least ten times. The CDR3 loop reads CASSLGGVLEETQYF. For the CDR3, the DNA is TGTGCCAGCAGCTTAGGGGGAGTGTTGGAAGAGACCCAGTACTTC. V usage is TRBV7-2 and J usage is TRBJ2-5; TRBD2 is a possible D gene (5 bases). Trimming removed 1 base from V and 3 bases from J, with 12 bases in between. The CDR3 runs to 15 residues. CDR1 SGHTA and CDR2 FQGNSA come from the germline V gene.

This clonotype was detected a few times. The chain recombines TRBV20-1 with TRBJ2-7, with TRBD2 matching over 8 bases. CDR3 length: 17 amino acids. V lost 4 bases and J lost 0; bases outside the gene matches: 14. Per germline, CDR1 DFQATT and CDR2 SNEGSKA (reference sequence). CDR3 nucleotide sequence: TGCAGTGCTAATATGCTAGCGGGTGCCACACCCTCCTACGAGCAGTACTTC. Residues: CSANMLAGATPSYEQYF.

The sample holds a few counts of this clonotype. The chain links TRBV27 to TRBJ2-1; D uncertain. Per germline, CDR1 MNHEY and CDR2 SMNVEV (reference sequence). CDR3 size: 19 residues. With 5 bases removed from V and 0 bases from J, the gap between germline ends came to 23 bases. The CDR3 loop is CASSPRYVLGRSSYNEQFF. The CDR3 DNA is TGTGCCAGCAGTCCCCGGTACGTACTTGGCCGGAGCTCCTACAATGAGCAGTTCTTC.

The chain links TRBV15 to TRBJ2-5; D is uncertain. The V and J ends lost 0 bases and 5 bases respectively, with 19 bases between them. Germline CDR1 LNHNV, CDR2 YYDKDF (reference sequence). This CDR3 spans 17 amino acids. CDR3: CATSRDGASLVGETQYF. CDR3 DNA: TGTGCCACCAGCAGAGATGGAGCCTCGTTGGTCGGGGAGACCCAGTACTTC.

The rearrangement uses TRBV4-2 and TRBJ2-7; 8 nucleotides line up with TRBD1. This CDR3 spans 17 amino acids. Germline assignment: CDR1 LGHNA and CDR2 YNFKEQ. Germline trimming cut 4 bases from V and 5 bases from J; bases unmatched to any gene: 16. CDR3 sequence: CASSPAARDRNADEQYF. The DNA for the CDR3 is TGTGCCAGCAGCCCCGCAGCACGGGACAGGAACGCTGACGAGCAGTACTTC.

CDR3 residues: CSAQGTNYGYTF. CDR3 bases: TGCAGTGCTCAGGGGACTAACTATGGCTACACCTTC. The chain couples TRBV20-1 to TRBJ1-2; the D gene is possibly TRBD1 (6 bases). Germline assignment: CDR1 DFQATT and CDR2 SNEGSKA (reference sequence). V lost 5 bases to trimming and J lost 0 bases, with 7 bases between them. The CDR3 is 12 residues long.

This chain links TRBV4-1 with TRBJ2-1, with 7 nucleotides matching TRBD2. V lost 2 bases and J lost 4; bases outside the gene matches: 8. The CDR3 extends over 16 amino acids. Germline loops: CDR1 MGHRA, CDR2 YSYEKL. CDR3 in amino acids: CASSQRVGGSYNEQFF. The CDR3 DNA reads TGCGCCAGCAGCCAAAGAGTGGGGGGGAGTTACAATGAGCAGTTCTTC.

Only a few counts were recorded for this clonotype. The V call is TRBV9, the J call TRBJ2-7, with D perhaps being TRBD1 or TRBD2 (5 bases each). V lost 1 base, J lost 0 bases, and 14 bases lay in between. The CDR3 totals 16 residues. CDR1 and CDR2 from the germline V gene are SGDLS and YYNGEE. CDR3 in DNA: TGTGCCAGCAGCGTAAACGCAGGGAGAGACTCCTACGAGCAGTACTTC. This encodes CASSVNAGRDSYEQYF. Supplemented by reference TRBV9 and TRBJ2-7, the full variable domain reads DSGVTQTPKHLITATGQRVTLRCSPRSGDLSVYWYQQSLDQGLQFLIQYYNGEERAKGNILERFSAQQFPDLHSELNLSSLELGDSALYFCASSVNAGRDSYEQYFGPGTRLTVT.

This clonotype was seen a handful of times. This rearrangement joins TRBV7-2 to TRBJ2-5; D gene uncertain. V was shortened by 1 base and J by 2 bases, with 8 bases between the two germline ends. In germline, CDR1 is SGHTA, CDR2 FQGNSA. The CDR3 is made up of 14 amino acids. CDR3: CASSLVTPQETQYF. The CDR3 nucleotides are TGTGCCAGCAGCTTAGTGACCCCGCAAGAGACCCAGTACTTC.

The J gene is TRBJ2-5, the V gene TRBV12-3 or TRBV12-4; 10 bases align to TRBD2. V shed 2 bases, J shed 5 bases, and the junction held 5 bases outside the gene matches. The CDR3 spans 15 residues. CDR3 nucleotides: TGTGCCAGCAGTTTATGGGCTAGCGGGAGTGAGACCCAGTACTTC. Translating it yields CASSLWASGSETQYF.

The genes are TRBV6-5 and TRBJ2-3, with 9 bases aligning to TRBD2. With 10 bases clipped from V and 3 bases from J, the junction kept 8 bases outside the gene matches. This CDR3 has 14 residues. Per the germline V gene, CDR1 is MNHEY and CDR2 is SVGAGI. This CDR3 is CATKTRGGTDTQYF. The DNA for the CDR3 is TGTGCCACCAAAACGCGGGGGGGGACAGATACGCAGTATTTT.

The chain joins TRBV7-9 to TRBJ1-2; 9 nucleotides line up with TRBD1. Per germline, CDR1 SEHNR and CDR2 FQNEAQ (reference sequence). The CDR3 contains 14 residues. V shed 5 bases and J 3 bases; nucleotides not matched to a gene: 4. The CDR3 reads CASSTDRGYYGYTF. The CDR3 DNA follows: TGTGCCAGCAGCACCGACAGGGGGTACTATGGCTACACCTTC.

This clonotype has more than one count but fewer than ten. CDR3 nucleotide sequence: TGTGCCATCAGTGAGCCCCACCCGAGTGAGCAGTTCTTC. It specifies CAISEPHPSEQFF. The chain recombines TRBV10-3 with TRBJ2-1; D is ambiguous. Looked up from germline, CDR1 is ENHRY and CDR2 is SYGVKD. This CDR3 comprises 13 residues. Trimming removed 2 bases from V and 9 bases from J, with 11 bases in between.

J is TRBJ2-7 and V is TRBV7-2, with 8 nucleotides matching TRBD2. With 1 base clipped from V and 11 bases from J, the junction kept 10 bases outside the gene matches. CDR1 SGHTA and CDR2 FQGNSA come from the germline V gene. This CDR3 is built from 14 residues. CDR3 bases: TGTGCCAGCAGCTTAGTTAGCGCGGGAGGAGCAGAGTACTTC. Translation gives CASSLVSAGGAEYF. Drawing the rest from reference TRBV7-2 and TRBJ2-7, the complete variable domain is GAGVSQSPSNKVTEKGKDVELRCDPISGHTALYWYRQSLGQGLEFLIYFQGNSAPDKSGLPSDRFSAERTGGSVSTLTIQRTQQEDSAVYLCASSLVSAGGAEYFGPGTRLTVT.

Ten or more counts support this clonotype. The chain links TRBV6-1 to TRBJ2-3; TRBD2 matches 10 bases. The V gene end was trimmed by 3 bases and the J gene end by 6 bases; junction bases not matched to a gene: 6. The CDR3 loop spans 15 amino acids. Germline CDR1 and CDR2: MNHNS and SASEGT. The CDR3 coding sequence is TGTGCCAGCAGTGAGGCTAGCGGGGGCCCGGATACGCAGTATTTT. It encodes CASSEASGGPDTQYF.

This clonotype was seen ten or more times. The chain combines TRBV10-3 with TRBJ2-7, with 12 bases aligning to TRBD1. Germline V gives CDR1 ENHRY, CDR2 SYGVKD. This CDR3 region has 13 residues. The V segment lost 10 bases and the J segment 7 bases; nucleotides outside the gene matches: 8. As DNA, the CDR3 is TGTGCCACGACCGGGACAGGGGGCACGGAGCAGTACTTC. Amino acids: CATTGTGGTEQYF.

The chain combines TRBV6-5 with TRBJ1-2, with TRBD1 identical over 9 bases. V shed 6 bases and J 2 bases; nucleotides not matched to a gene: 7. The V gene's germline CDR1 is MNHEY and CDR2 SVGAGI. This CDR3 spans 15 amino acids. The DNA for the CDR3 is TGTGCCAGCAGGGATCCCGGACAGGGGAACTATGGCTACACCTTC. The encoded protein is CASRDPGQGNYGYTF.

In its sample, this clonotype was seen a few times. J is TRBJ1-2 and V is TRBV12-3 or TRBV12-4; 7 nucleotides agree with TRBD1. Trimming removed 7 bases from V and 3 bases from J; junction bases left unmatched: 8. CDR3 length equals 14 residues. CDR3 DNA: TGTGCCAGCACGACCGACAGGGACGACTATGGCTACACCTTC. This gives the protein CASTTDRDDYGYTF.

This chain's CDR3 is CSLTRTGAYNEQFF. In DNA, the CDR3 is TGCAGCTTGACCCGGACAGGGGCCTACAATGAGCAGTTCTTC. This chain links TRBV29-1 with TRBJ2-1; 9 positions agree with TRBD1. The germline CDR1 and CDR2 sequences are SQVTM and ANQGSEA. V lost 8 bases to trimming and J lost 2 bases; unmatched junction nucleotides: 7. The length of the CDR3 is 14 residues.

This chain links TRBV29-1 with TRBJ2-5; 7 bases map to TRBD1. Germline CDR1 reads SQVTM; CDR2 reads ANQGSEA. Unmatched junction bases numbered 8, after V lost 6 bases and J lost 4 bases. This CDR3 is 13 amino acids long. The CDR3 reads CSVDGQAGETQYF. CDR3 nucleotides: TGCAGCGTGGACGGACAGGCGGGAGAGACCCAGTACTTC.

The gene calls are TRBV30 and TRBJ1-1; no clear D. The germline CDR1 and CDR2 sequences are GTSNPN and SVGIG (reference sequence). This CDR3 is 13 amino acids long. Trimming removed 0 bases from V and 4 bases from J, with 9 bases in between. In nucleotides, the CDR3 is TGTGCCTGGAGTGTACTTGGCGGCACTGAAGCTTTCTTT. This codes for CAWSVLGGTEAFF.

J is TRBJ2-7 and V is TRBV4-1; TRBD2 is a possible D gene (5 bases). V gave up 4 bases and J gave up 5 bases, with 15 bases separating them. This CDR3 is 14 amino acids long. Germline CDR1 and CDR2: MGHRA and YSYEKL. CDR3 in amino acids: CASSLTRGSDEQYF. The CDR3 DNA sequence: TGCGCCAGCAGCCTGACCCGCGGGTCGGACGAGCAGTACTTC.

The chain employs TRBV5-1 and TRBJ1-4; 9 positions agree with TRBD1. The CDR3 is 14 residues long. Trimming at V came to 3 bases and at J to 4 bases, leaving 1 base not matched to a gene. Germline CDR1 SGHRS, CDR2 YFSETQ. This CDR3 is CASSSTGGNEKLFF. CDR3 nucleotides: TGCGCCAGCAGCTCGACAGGGGGTAATGAAAAACTGTTTTTT.

The rearrangement uses TRBV2 and TRBJ2-7, with 8 bases matching TRBD1. CDR3 length: 16 residues. Trimming took 5 bases from V and 3 from J; bases not matched to a gene: 12. Germline CDR1 is SNHLY and CDR2 is FYNNEI. The CDR3 here is CASSTPGQAEGYEQYF. Written as DNA, the CDR3 is TGTGCCAGCAGTACCCCGGGACAGGCGGAGGGCTACGAGCAGTACTTC.